These 16 T cell receptor beta chains were all obtained from the same sample, sequenced in a study of blood T cells in healthy people across ages. The authors ran a second PCR of 7 to 11 cycles using a sample-barcoded 5' primer and a J-beta primer mix. TCRdb reanalysed the 5' RACE reads using MiXCR and keeps one entry per CDR3 protein. The table includes 850,000 to 1,000,000 distinct CDR3 sequences, around 49% detected once. The sample taken for sequencing was blood. Receptor source: a young man in good health.

The chain has TRBV12-3 or TRBV12-4 and TRBJ2-1; 9 nucleotides agree with TRBD1. CDR3 length: 16 residues. The V gene end was trimmed by 5 bases and the J gene end by 10 bases; junction bases not matched to a gene: 15. The CDR3 loop is CASSETGGPRWYEQFF. Here the CDR3 DNA reads TGTGCCAGCAGTGAGACAGGGGGGCCAAGGTGGTACGAGCAGTTCTTC.

This clonotype came up a few times. This chain connects TRBV29-1 to TRBJ2-3; TRBD2 aligns across 9 bases. Germline V gives CDR1 SQVTM, CDR2 ANQGSEA. The CDR3 loop spans 16 amino acids. V gave up 0 bases and J gave up 4 bases; unmatched junction bases: 8. The CDR3: CSVEDPAGGIADTQYF. The CDR3 coding sequence is TGCAGCGTTGAAGATCCAGCGGGGGGTATCGCAGATACGCAGTATTTT.

This clonotype was seen only a few times. A read error may explain this, as a much larger clone is one base away. The chain uses TRBV7-2 and TRBJ2-7; D remains ambiguous. The CDR3 runs 12 residues. The V gene's germline CDR1 is SGHTA and CDR2 FQGNSA. Trimming shortened V by 2 bases and J by 0 bases, and 2 bases separated the two germline ends. CDR3 nucleotides: TGTGCCAGCAGCTTACACTCCTACGAGCAGTACTTC. Translation gives CASSLHSYEQYF.

The CDR3 DNA sequence: TGTGCCAGCAGCAACAGGGTTTACAATGAGCAGTTCTTC. Translated: CASSNRVYNEQFF. This chain connects TRBV11-2 to TRBJ2-1, with D possibly matching TRBD1 (6 bases). Trimming left V 5 bases short and J 4 bases short, with 9 bases between. The CDR3 extends over 13 amino acids. Germline assignment: CDR1 SGHAT and CDR2 FQNNGV.

This clonotype has a handful of counts. The chain links TRBV7-2 to TRBJ1-2; 9 positions match TRBD1. CDR3 size: 15 residues. V shed 5 bases, J shed 4 bases, and the junction held 8 bases outside the gene matches. CDR1 is SGHTA, CDR2 FQGNSA, per germline. The CDR3 region has the DNA TGTGCCAGCAGCCTCACAGGGGGCTACGGCTATGGCTACACCTTC. This encodes CASSLTGGYGYGYTF.

This clonotype was picked up many times. This chain links TRBV7-3 with TRBJ2-7, with 7 nucleotides matching TRBD1. This CDR3 region has 14 residues. J gave up 3 bases and V 5 bases, and 7 bases lay outside the gene matches. Germline values: CDR1 SGHTA, CDR2 FQGTGA. The CDR3 DNA is TGTGCCAGCAGCCCAGGACAGGACAGCTACGAGCAGTACTTC. Translation: CASSPGQDSYEQYF.

A single count supports this clonotype. This may come from a read error, since a much larger clone is one base off. The V and J genes are TRBV20-1 and TRBJ1-1, with D unclear. The CDR3 is made up of 15 amino acids. Germline CDR1 reads DFQATT; CDR2 reads SNEGSKA (reference sequence). V was clipped by 6 bases and J by 0 bases, with 17 bases between them. The CDR3 protein is CSAKTKGGLNTEAFF. The CDR3 bases are TGCAGTGCCAAGACTAAGGGAGGACTGAACACTGAAGCTTTCTTT.

The chain couples TRBV28 to TRBJ2-1, with TRBD2 matching 11 bases. Unmatched junction bases numbered 6, after V lost 5 bases and J lost 0 bases. CDR3 length: 17 amino acids. The germline gives CDR1 MDHEN, CDR2 SYDVKM. The CDR3 nucleotides read TGTGCCAGCAGTCAATCTAGCGGGGGGAGCTCCTACAATGAGCAGTTCTTC. Protein sequence: CASSQSSGGSSYNEQFF.

This clonotype appeared many times. The chain employs TRBV27 and TRBJ2-4; D is perhaps TRBD1 or TRBD2 (5 bases each). Deletions cut 6 bases from V and 4 bases from J, with 10 bases between. Germline CDR1 MNHEY, CDR2 SMNVEV (reference sequence). The CDR3 is made up of 13 amino acids. Here the CDR3 DNA reads TGTGCCAGCAGCAGGGACCCGAAAAACATTCAGTACTTC. It codes for CASSRDPKNIQYF.

This clonotype has just a few counts. The V and J genes are TRBV4-2 and TRBJ2-7; D perhaps matches TRBD1 (6 bases). Germline-derived CDR1 and CDR2 are LGHNA and YNFKEQ. The V end lost 4 bases, the J end lost 3 bases, and 16 bases lay between the germline ends. This CDR3 region has 15 residues. DNA of the CDR3: TGTGCCAGCAGCCCGGACAGTTCAACTATCTACGAGCAGTACTTC. Its protein is CASSPDSSTIYEQYF.

This clonotype was detected many times. The chain combines TRBV3-1 with TRBJ2-7; D not resolved. This CDR3 is built from 14 residues. CDR1 and CDR2 (germline): LGHDT, YNNKEL (reference sequence). Deletions cut 1 base from V and 9 bases from J, with 16 bases between. The CDR3 region is CASSQADKPTRQYF. The CDR3 nucleotides are TGTGCCAGCAGCCAAGCCGATAAGCCTACGCGGCAGTACTTC.

This clonotype has a handful of counts. The chain is built from TRBV5-1 and TRBJ2-7, with a tentative D call TRBD1 (6 bases). V dropped 4 bases and J dropped 3 bases, with 14 bases sitting between them. The CDR3 consists of 14 residues. Germline V gene lookup returns CDR1 SGHRS and CDR2 YFSETQ. CDR3 DNA: TGCGCCAGCAGCCCGGACAGATATTACTACGAGCAGTACTTC. Amino acids: CASSPDRYYYEQYF. The full variable domain, its missing parts supplied by reference TRBV5-1 and TRBJ2-7, is KAGVTQTPRYLIKTRGQQVTLSCSPISGHRSVSWYQQTPGQGLQFLFEYFSETQRNKGNFPGRFSGRQFSNSRSEMNVSTLELGDSALYLCASSPDRYYYEQYFGPGTRLTVT.

This rearrangement joins TRBV4-3 to TRBJ2-1; 7 bases line up with TRBD1. The CDR3 runs to 16 residues. The V and J ends lost 1 base and 4 bases, in that order; junction bases with no gene match: 7. Germline V gives CDR1 LGHNA, CDR2 YSLEER. The DNA for the CDR3 is TGCGCCAGCAGCCAAGTGAGGGGGCTGGGTTACAATGAGCAGTTCTTC. Amino acid sequence: CASSQVRGLGYNEQFF.

The chain uses TRBV27 and TRBJ2-7; D gene uncertain. Germline V lookup: CDR1 MNHEY, CDR2 SMNVEV (reference sequence). Trimming removed 8 bases at V and 4 bases at J, with 12 bases between. The CDR3 is made up of 12 amino acids. For the CDR3, the DNA is TGTGCCAGCGGTAGCTCCCAATACGAGCAGTACTTC. It codes for CASGSSQYEQYF.

The genes are TRBV3-1 and TRBJ2-3; D is perhaps TRBD2 (7 bases). Trimming pared 0 bases from V and 2 bases from J, leaving 15 bases between. The CDR3 runs to 17 residues. Germline V gene data show CDR1 as LGHDT and CDR2 as YNNKEL (reference sequence). The CDR3 protein is CASSQETGGPITDTQYF. The CDR3 nucleotides are TGTGCCAGCAGCCAAGAAACCGGGGGGCCGATCACAGATACGCAGTATTTT.

The table lists this clonotype with a count of one. The junction shows a germline mismatch at one end, possibly a read error. The rearrangement uses TRBV4-1 and TRBJ2-4; 9 positions match TRBD2. The tail of the sequence fits TRBJ2-5 better, so the J call may be wrong. The CDR3 runs 15 residues. CDR1 is MGHRA, CDR2 YSYEKL, per germline. The CDR3 loop reads CASGQDPLAGETQYF. The CDR3 region has the DNA TGCGCCAGCGGCCAAGATCCACTAGCGGGAGAGACCCAGTACTTC.